These 27 T cell receptor beta chains share one sample of origin, sequenced in a study of blood T cell repertoires in COVID-19. Data came from immunoSEQ multiplex PCR; TCRdb stores just in-frame clones and leaves some out. This sample yields 200,000 to 250,000 clones, of which 65% to 90% are seen a single time; about 8% belongs to the top ten. The sequenced sample was peripheral blood. All receptors come from a woman between 50 and 59 years old with acute or convalescent COVID-19.

The rearrangement uses TRBV4-1 and TRBJ1-4; D possibly corresponds to TRBD1 (5 bases). Germline V gene lookup returns CDR1 MGHRA and CDR2 YSYEKL. There are 17 residues in the CDR3. Trimming cost V 4 bases and J 0 bases, with 15 bases left between them. The DNA for the CDR3 is TGCGCCAGCAGCCCCGGGGGGTGGGATTCAACTAATGAAAAACTGTTTTTT. Protein sequence: CASSPGGWDSTNEKLFF.

This clone was found once. The CDR3 protein is CASRKDRGDTGELFF. In nucleotides, the CDR3 is TGTGCCAGCAGGAAAGACAGGGGCGACACCGGGGAGCTGTTTTTT. The chain employs TRBV6-5 and TRBJ2-2; TRBD1 aligns across 8 bases. Germline assignment: CDR1 MNHEY and CDR2 SVGAGI. This CDR3 region has 15 residues. Unmatched junction bases numbered 6, after V lost 6 bases and J lost 3 bases.

The chain has TRBV5-1 and TRBJ1-1; D unresolved. The V and J ends lost 0 bases and 7 bases respectively, with 7 bases between them. The CDR3 has 12 amino acids. The germline V gene encodes CDR1 SGHRS and CDR2 YFSETQ. The CDR3 reads CASSLDPLEAFF. In nucleotides, the CDR3 is TGCGCCAGCAGCTTGGATCCCCTTGAAGCTTTCTTT. Full variable domain (rest looked up from reference TRBV5-1 and TRBJ1-1): KAGVTQTPRYLIKTRGQQVTLSCSPISGHRSVSWYQQTPGQGLQFLFEYFSETQRNKGNFPGRFSGRQFSNSRSEMNVSTLELGDSALYLCASSLDPLEAFFGQGTRLTVV.

The count of this clone is one. The V gene is TRBV6-1, the J gene TRBJ2-7, with a weak D call TRBD2 (6 bases). This CDR3 spans 14 amino acids. CDR1 is MNHNS and CDR2 is SASEGT in the germline V gene. V lost 3 bases, J lost 3 bases, and 12 bases lay in between. The CDR3 nucleotides are TGTGCCAGCAGTGACACTACTAGCATCTACGAGCAGTACTTC. Its translation is CASSDTTSIYEQYF.

This clone was observed a handful of times. The chain combines TRBV29-1 with TRBJ1-1; D ambiguous. Trimming removed 5 bases from V and 0 bases from J, with 10 bases in between. The CDR3 extends over 13 amino acids. CDR1 and CDR2 (germline): SQVTM, ANQGSEA. For the CDR3, the DNA is TGCAGCGTTAGAGAAGATATGAACACTGAAGCTTTCTTT. The encoded protein is CSVREDMNTEAFF.

This chain uses TRBV13 with TRBJ2-1; D possibly corresponds to TRBD2 (5 bases). The CDR3 spans 11 residues. V lost 6 bases and J 10 bases, leaving 10 bases between the germline ends. Germline lookup yields CDR1 PRHDT and CDR2 FYEKMQ (reference sequence). The CDR3 nucleotides read TGTGCCAGCAGAAATCGCGGGGAGCAGTTCTTC. It codes for CASRNRGEQFF.

The chain uses TRBV7-9 and TRBJ2-3; 10 bases are a match to TRBD2. V lost 7 bases to trimming and J lost 6 bases; unmatched junction nucleotides: 10. This CDR3 region has 15 residues. CDR1 and CDR2 from the germline V gene are SEHNR and FQNEAQ (reference sequence). CDR3: CASTYGLAGVDTQYF. The CDR3, as DNA: TGTGCCAGCACCTACGGGCTAGCGGGAGTTGATACGCAGTATTTT. Complete variable domain (other parts from reference TRBV7-9 and TRBJ2-3): DTGVSQNPRHKITKRGQNVTFRCDPISEHNRLYWYRQTLGQGPEFLTYFQNEAQLEKSRLLSDRFSAERPKGSFSTLEIQRTEQGDSAMYLCASTYGLAGVDTQYFGPGTRLTVL.

This chain joins TRBV7-9 and TRBJ1-2; tentatively, D is TRBD1 (6 bases). V lost 6 bases and J lost 4, with 18 bases in between. The germline V gene encodes CDR1 SEHNR and CDR2 FQNEAQ (reference sequence). This CDR3 contains 15 residues. CDR3 bases: TGTGCCAGCAGTCTACGCCGGGACACAATCTATGGCTACACCTTC. It translates to CASSLRRDTIYGYTF.

V usage is TRBV27 and J usage is TRBJ2-3, with D perhaps matching TRBD1 (5 bases). Trimming removed 3 bases from V and 4 bases from J, with 11 bases in between. Germline CDR1 reads MNHEY; CDR2 reads SMNVEV (reference sequence). This CDR3 region has 14 residues. The CDR3 spells CASSLSRAADTQYF. The CDR3 DNA follows: TGTGCCAGCAGTTTGTCCAGGGCCGCAGATACGCAGTATTTT.

The chain combines TRBV6-1 with TRBJ2-3; perhaps TRBD2 as D (6 bases). V lost 2 bases and J lost 3, with 12 bases in between. The CDR3 sequence is 15 residues long. In germline, CDR1 is MNHNS, CDR2 SASEGT. The DNA for the CDR3 is TGTGCCAGCAGTGAACGGGGACTCGTAACAGATACGCAGTATTTT. Its translation: CASSERGLVTDTQYF.

This clone was counted only a few times. This chain links TRBV19 with TRBJ2-1, with 10 bases fitting TRBD2. With 7 bases clipped from V and 4 bases from J, the junction kept 19 bases outside the gene matches. In germline, CDR1 is LNHDA, CDR2 SQIVND (reference sequence). The CDR3 extends over 19 amino acids. DNA of the CDR3: TGTGCCAGTACCACTAGGAGCGGAGCGGGAGGGCCGCGGTACAATGAGCAGTTCTTC. It specifies CASTTRSGAGGPRYNEQFF.

This clone was seen a single time. Other DNA sequences in the same sample also yield this CDR3. The genes are TRBV7-9 and TRBJ1-1; no reliable D call. Germline-derived CDR1 and CDR2 are SEHNR and FQNEAQ (reference sequence). The CDR3 has 14 amino acids. With 4 bases removed from V and 2 bases from J, the gap between germline ends came to 11 bases. CDR3 coding DNA: TGTGCCAGCAGCTCCCGCGGTAGCAACACTGAAGCTTTCTTT. Encoded protein: CASSSRGSNTEAFF.

V gene TRBV14 combines with J gene TRBJ1-4; D not certain. This CDR3 comprises 11 residues. Germline CDR1 and CDR2: SGHDN and FVKESK. Trimming removed 8 bases at V and 8 bases at J, with 9 bases between. CDR3 region: CASSRGEKLFF. The CDR3 DNA reads TGTGCCAGCTCACGCGGGGAAAAACTGTTTTTT.

About this clone: Mismatch with germline at one junction end may stem from a read error. This chain connects TRBV30 to TRBJ2-3; tentatively, D is TRBD2 (5 bases). The length of the CDR3 is 13 residues. CDR1 and CDR2 (germline): GTSNPN, SVGIG (reference sequence). CDR3 sequence (DNA): TGTGCCCGGAGGAGAGCCCGTTCAGATACGCAGTATTTT. It yields the protein CARRRARSDTQYF.

V and J are TRBV25-1 and TRBJ1-6; tentatively, D is TRBD1 (5 bases). Germline CDR1 MGHDK, CDR2 SYGVNS. V was cut by 5 bases and J by 2 bases, with 7 bases left in between. The CDR3 covers 14 residues. The CDR3 region is CASSRGAYNSPLHF. The CDR3 bases are TGTGCCAGCAGTCGGGGGGCCTATAATTCACCCCTCCACTTT.

The rearrangement links TRBV3-1 (or the pseudogene TRBV3-2) to TRBJ2-5, with D uncertain. Germline CDR1 is LGHDT and CDR2 is YNNKEL (reference sequence). This CDR3 has 15 residues. V was cut by 0 bases and J by 5 bases, with 13 bases left in between. CDR3 DNA: TGTGCCAGCAGCCAAGATTGGGCCCAGGCGGAGACCCAGTACTTC. Translating gives CASSQDWAQAETQYF.

In its sample, this clone was seen a few times. The same CDR3 can be traced to other DNA sequences in this sample. V and J are TRBV7-2 and TRBJ1-2; 8 nucleotides line up with TRBD1. J gave up 4 bases and V 0 bases, and 4 bases lay outside the gene matches. The germline gives CDR1 SGHTA, CDR2 FQGNSA. CDR3 length: 15 amino acids. CDR3 amino acids: CASSLAPGQGYGYTF. The CDR3 bases are TGTGCCAGCAGCTTAGCGCCCGGACAGGGCTATGGCTACACCTTC.

The chain carries TRBV6-6 and TRBJ1-2; TRBD1 matches at 10 bases. The CDR3 loop spans 14 amino acids. The V and J ends lost 6 bases and 6 bases, in that order; junction bases with no gene match: 7. Germline CDR1 reads MNHNY; CDR2 reads SVGAGI (reference sequence). In DNA form, the CDR3 reads TGTGCCAGCAGAGAGACAGGGGGCGGCGATGGCTACACCTTC. It translates to CASRETGGGDGYTF.

The gene calls are TRBV7-2 and TRBJ2-2; the D gene is possibly TRBD2 (6 bases). The germline CDR1 and CDR2 sequences are SGHTA and FQGNSA. V lost 1 base and J 6 bases, leaving 18 bases between the germline ends. The CDR3 is 17 residues long. For the CDR3, the DNA is TGTGCCAGCAGCTTAGGGGTAGCGGTACTATTCTCCGGGGAGCTGTTTTTT. Residues: CASSLGVAVLFSGELFF.

As regards this clone: A junction boundary mismatches the germline segment, possibly from a read error. V is TRBV2 and J is TRBJ2-2; TRBD2 agrees at 12 bases. The CDR3 sequence is 14 residues long. Germline CDR1 SNHLY, CDR2 FYNNEI. The CDR3 region has the DNA TGTGCCGGCAGACTAGCGGGAGACACCGGGGAGCTGTTTTTT. Protein sequence: CAGRLAGDTGELFF. Based on the CDR3 plus reference TRBV2 and TRBJ2-2, the full variable domain is EPEVTQTPSHQVTQMGQEVILRCVPISNHLYFYWYRQILGQKVEFLVSFYNNEISEKSEIFDDQFSVERPDGSNFTLKIRSTKLEDSAMYFCAGRLAGDTGELFFGEGSRLTVL.

V gene TRBV7-9 combines with J gene TRBJ2-7, with TRBD2 matching 10 bases. CDR1 is SEHNR, CDR2 FQNEAQ, per germline (reference sequence). The CDR3 totals 14 residues. V lost 5 bases, J lost 2 bases, and 3 bases stayed unmatched. CDR3 amino acids: CASSNSGGAYEQYF. CDR3 DNA: TGTGCCAGCAGCAACAGCGGGGGGGCCTACGAGCAGTACTTC.

This clone was seen only a few times. The CDR3 loop reads CASTPRTGPSGYTF. In DNA, the CDR3 is TGTGCCAGCACCCCTAGGACAGGGCCGAGCGGCTACACCTTC. The V gene is TRBV6-5, the J gene TRBJ1-2; 8 nucleotides match TRBD1. The germline gives CDR1 MNHEY, CDR2 SVGAGI. V trimming: 7 bases; J trimming: 8 bases; junction bases outside the gene matches: 12. There are 14 residues in the CDR3.

This clone occurred a few times. The CDR3 bases are TGTGCCAGCAGTGTGCTAGCGGGAGACACCGGGGAGCTGTTTTTT. Translated, it gives CASSVLAGDTGELFF. The chain joins TRBV2 to TRBJ2-2, with 10 bases matching TRBD2. J was trimmed by 3 bases and V by 4 bases; bases with no gene match: 2. Germline lookup yields CDR1 SNHLY and CDR2 FYNNEI. The CDR3 spans 15 residues. Full variable domain (rest looked up from reference TRBV2 and TRBJ2-2): EPEVTQTPSHQVTQMGQEVILRCVPISNHLYFYWYRQILGQKVEFLVSFYNNEISEKSEIFDDQFSVERPDGSNFTLKIRSTKLEDSAMYFCASSVLAGDTGELFFGEGSRLTVL.

Concerning this clone: At one of its ends the junction is not consistent with the germline gene, which may arise from a read error. The chain is built from TRBV7-2 and TRBJ1-3; D is possibly TRBD1 (5 bases). CDR3 length: 15 amino acids. Germline CDR1 and CDR2: SGHTA and FQGNSA. In DNA, the CDR3 is TGTGCCAGCGGCTTAGGGGCCGCGCCAGGAAACACCATATATTTT. Translating gives CASGLGAAPGNTIYF.

The V and J genes are TRBV18 and TRBJ1-4; D is perhaps TRBD1 (6 bases). This CDR3 comprises 12 residues. Germline lookup yields CDR1 KGHSH and CDR2 LQKENI. Deletions cut 3 bases from V and 8 bases from J, with 7 bases between. Written as DNA, the CDR3 is TGTGCCAGCTCACCCGACAGGGAAAAACTGTTTTTT. This translates into CASSPDREKLFF.

Concerning this clone: The sample has other DNA sequences that encode this CDR3 too. The genes are TRBV24-1 and TRBJ1-2; D remains ambiguous. V was trimmed by 4 bases and J by 4 bases, leaving 6 bases between them. Germline V gives CDR1 KGHDR, CDR2 SFDVKD. The CDR3 runs to 12 residues. The CDR3 DNA sequence: TGTGCCACCAGTGAAGGAGCCTATGGCTACACCTTC. It is translated as CATSEGAYGYTF.

This clone has more than one count but fewer than ten. This chain joins TRBV7-9 and TRBJ2-1; possible D gene TRBD2, 5 bases. The germline V and J ends were trimmed by 3 bases and 6 bases, with 12 bases remaining between them. Germline assignment: CDR1 SEHNR and CDR2 FQNEAQ (reference sequence). CDR3 length: 14 residues. The CDR3 DNA reads as TGTGCCAGCAGCTTTGAGGGAGCCTCCAATGAGCAGTTCTTC. Its protein is CASSFEGASNEQFF.